Listed here is a single T cell receptor (beta chain). Germline V lookup: CDR1 MDHEN, CDR2 SYDVKM. Trimming cost V 3 bases and J 7 bases; bases outside gene matches: 9. There are 16 residues in the CDR3. The source of the sample is a study of blood T cell repertoires in COVID-19. Turning to the study itself: Spain, Italy and the United States supplied samples that represented acute and convalescent COVID-19. Sources were T cells, B-cell-depleted T cells, or PBMCs; the material itself was cDNA or gDNA.

Original processing notes: Reference gene primers were amplified, and this amplification served to estimate nucleated cell counts. Libraries were prepared by immunoSEQ multiplex PCR; TCRdb keeps only in-frame clonotypes and omits some of them. V, J and clone size were drawn from that table, and D and trimming were deduced from the DNA. This sample has about 65,000 clones, with over 75% found just once. The chain links TRBV28 to TRBJ2-1; TRBD1 agrees at 10 bases. Sequencing used peripheral blood. The TCR sequence derives from a man at least 80 years old with acute or convalescent COVID-19. CDR3 bases: TGTGCCAGCAGTTTCGGACAGGGGGGTTTGTTGAATGAGCAGTTCTTC. It specifies CASSFGQGGLLNEQFF.